This T cell receptor beta chain is from a study of blood T cell repertoires in COVID-19. Across the whole study: Acute and convalescent COVID-19 samples came from the United States, Italy and Spain. The cDNA or gDNA used as material had been derived from T cells, B-cell-depleted T cells, or PBMCs.

This clone was recorded only once. Produced via immunoSEQ multiplex PCR; TCRdb's table is partial and in-frame only. The sample includes 90,000 to 150,000 clones, under 80% of them seen just once. After removal of 2 bases from V and 4 bases from J, the junction contained 5 bases not matched to a gene. The CDR3 has 16 amino acids. Germline CDR1 KGHSH, CDR2 LQKENI. The rearrangement uses TRBV18 and TRBJ2-1; 10 nucleotides match TRBD2. This clonotype was obtained from a man aged 50 to 59 with acute or convalescent COVID-19. The sequencing sample was made of peripheral blood. The CDR3 protein is CASSPKPLAGYNEQFF. The CDR3 region has the DNA TGTGCCAGCTCACCAAAACCACTAGCGGGATACAATGAGCAGTTCTTC.